Listed below are T cell receptor beta chains from one sample, sequenced in a study of somatic mutations in cytotoxic T cells in rheumatoid arthritis. Generated by immunoSEQ multiplex PCR, the TCRdb table keeps only in-frame clones and is missing some. This repertoire shows approximately 9,400 clones, around 84% found once; its top ten account for around 10%. The source material was CD8+ T cells sorted from blood. The receptors shown here come from an adult with rheumatoid arthritis. The CDR3 runs from the conserved cysteine through the conserved F or W. Fields, in order: J gene, clone size, CDR3 length, D gene, V gene, CDR3 protein, CDR3 DNA. D genes are given only for firm matches. Part of the rows lack a size; the others show once, few, many or a class for expanded clones.

j_call: TRBJ2-1; clone_size: NA; cdr3_length: 12; d_call: NA; v_call: TRBV14; cdr3_aa: CASSQVSNEQFF; cdr3_nt: TGTGCCAGCAGCCAAGTTAGCAATGAGCAGTTCTTC
j_call: TRBJ2-5; clone_size: once; cdr3_length: 15; d_call: NA; v_call: TRBV4-2; cdr3_aa: CASSQDLDPQETQYF; cdr3_nt: TGTGCCAGCAGCCAAGATTTGGACCCCCAAGAGACCCAGTACTTC
j_call: TRBJ1-2; clone_size: once; cdr3_length: 16; d_call: NA; v_call: TRBV18; cdr3_aa: CASSQTKLIANYGYTF; cdr3_nt: TGTGCCAGCTCACAGACTAAATTGATAGCTAACTATGGCTACACCTTC
j_call: TRBJ1-1; clone_size: NA; cdr3_length: 12; d_call: NA; v_call: TRBV11-2; cdr3_aa: CASNRQNTEAFF; cdr3_nt: TGTGCCAGCAACAGACAGAACACTGAAGCTTTCTTT
j_call: TRBJ2-7; clone_size: few; cdr3_length: 14; d_call: TRBD1; v_call: TRBV9; cdr3_aa: CASSAGTGDYEQYF; cdr3_nt: TGTGCCAGCAGCGCCGGGACAGGGGACTACGAGCAGTACTTC
j_call: TRBJ2-7; clone_size: NA; cdr3_length: 13; d_call: NA; v_call: TRBV19; cdr3_aa: CASSVRAAYEQYF; cdr3_nt: TGTGCCAGTAGTGTGCGGGCAGCCTACGAGCAGTACTTC
j_call: TRBJ2-7; clone_size: NA; cdr3_length: 15; d_call: NA; v_call: TRBV7-8; cdr3_aa: CASSLEMGGIYEQYF; cdr3_nt: TGTGCCAGCAGCTTAGAAATGGGCGGAATTTACGAGCAGTACTTC
j_call: TRBJ1-5; clone_size: few; cdr3_length: 14; d_call: NA; v_call: TRBV28; cdr3_aa: CASSLQISNQPQHF; cdr3_nt: TGTGCCAGCAGTTTACAGATTAGCAATCAGCCCCAGCATTTT
j_call: TRBJ1-2; clone_size: NA; cdr3_length: 13; d_call: NA; v_call: TRBV27; cdr3_aa: CASSLTTGYGYTF; cdr3_nt: TGTGCCAGCAGCCTAACAACTGGTTATGGCTACACCTTC
j_call: TRBJ2-7; clone_size: few; cdr3_length: 12; d_call: NA; v_call: TRBV27; cdr3_aa: CASSPGSYEQYF; cdr3_nt: TGTGCCAGCAGTCCGGGCTCCTACGAGCAGTACTTC
j_call: TRBJ2-2; clone_size: once; cdr3_length: 14; d_call: NA; v_call: TRBV7-3; cdr3_aa: CASSSIEGPGELFF; cdr3_nt: TGTGCCAGCAGCTCAATAGAGGGCCCCGGGGAGCTGTTTTTT